This TCR beta chain was identified during a study of spatial heterogeneity in lung cancer. TCRdb re-derived calls from the 5' RACE reads in MiXCR, one entry per CDR3 protein. The sample shows 8,300 or so distinct CDR3 sequences, approximately 8.3% of them seen only once. Study results and caveats: How many expanded intratumoral alpha and beta TCRs were present tracked the tumor mutation count, which was a count of nonsynonymous mutations.

The CDR3 totals 14 residues. The ends were cut back, 3 bases at V and 2 bases at J, with 7 bases in the middle. At least ten counts were recorded for this clonotype. Its matching antigen is unknown. As for time point: sample taken at primary tumor resection. V is TRBV12-3 or TRBV12-4 and J is TRBJ2-2; no definite D call. This TCR was recovered from a male donor with early-stage non-small cell lung cancer. The material sequenced was lung tumor tissue, taken at surgery. CDR3 residues: CASSLGGNTGELFF. CDR3 nucleotides: TGTGCCAGCAGTTTGGGTGGAAACACCGGGGAGCTGTTTTTT.